This section outlines one T cell receptor (beta chain) sequence together with its context. The antigen is undetermined. The germline CDR1 and CDR2 sequences are SGHRS and YFSETQ. There are 13 residues in the CDR3. V shed 1 base and J shed 5 bases, with 9 bases lying between them. This specimen belongs to a study of shared clonotypes between healthy human individuals. For the study at large: Per donor, three plates held CD4 naive cells, three held CD4 memory, two held CD8 naive and one held CD8 memory. Notes on the study in general: Generally, estimated richness proved larger in naive subsets than it did in memory subsets. A limitation of the genetic and exposure-history diversity represented arose from few donors. In a few donors, approximately 5% of naive CD4 clonotypes appeared in common.

Assay used: immunoSEQ multiplex PCR; TCRdb lists only in-frame clones, some missing. This table has 2 million or so clones, 85% to 95% appearing once. Terminally differentiated effector memory CD45RA+ cells were excluded from the naive CD8 cells, which were CD45RO-negative and positively selected for CCR7. The sequenced sample consisted of naive CD8+ T cells sorted from blood. This chain joins TRBV5-1 and TRBJ1-2; D is unresolved. This TCR came from a man younger than 35 in good health. The CDR3 DNA sequence: TGCGCCAGCAGCTTGCTACCGCCTTATGGCTACACCTTC. It yields the protein CASSLLPPYGYTF.